A single sample gave rise to the 9 T cell receptor beta chains below, sequenced in a study of T cells expressing NK-cell markers. TCRdb derives one entry per CDR3 protein from the 5' RACE reads, leaving out DNA. The sample is made up of 350,000 to 450,000 distinct CDR3 sequences, and the top ten hold around 5.3% of it. Sample: blood T cells: a sorted CD56 or NKG2C T cell subset, CD4+ or CD8+ T cells, or bulk PBMC T cells (not recorded which). The origin of the receptors is a man aged 18-69 years in good health.

The chain employs TRBV7-9 and TRBJ1-1; TCRdb lists TRBD1, though no DNA is available to test this call. The germline CDR1 and CDR2 sequences are SEHNR and FQNEAQ (reference sequence). The CDR3 loop spans 14 amino acids. The CDR3 here is CASSFTREGTEAFF.

V usage is TRBV28 and J usage is TRBJ2-1; the TCRdb D gene call, TRBD2, has no DNA to confirm it. CDR1 MDHEN and CDR2 SYDVKM come from the germline V gene. The CDR3 runs to 16 residues. CDR3 sequence reads: CASSLSSGGHYNEQFF.

The V and J genes are TRBV10-3 and TRBJ1-5; TCRdb's assignment of TRBD1 cannot be checked, as there is no DNA. Germline values: CDR1 ENHRY, CDR2 SYGVKD. The CDR3 length is 16 residues. The CDR3 here is CAISPGTGVGNQPQHF.

The V and J genes are TRBV30 and TRBJ1-1; TCRdb designates TRBD1, a call that cannot be tested without DNA. Germline V gene lookup returns CDR1 GTSNPN and CDR2 SVGIG (reference sequence). The CDR3 totals 11 residues. This chain's CDR3 is CAWKGVTEAFF.

This chain links TRBV12-3 or TRBV12-4 with TRBJ2-7; no DNA is available, so the TRBD2 call from TCRdb remains unchecked. The CDR3 runs 15 residues. Here the CDR3 reads CASSFVVGGVGEQYF.

This chain uses TRBV27 with TRBJ1-6; checking the TCRdb D call of TRBD1 is not possible without DNA. Germline V CDR1 and CDR2: MNHEY, SMNVEV (reference sequence). The CDR3 is made up of 17 amino acids. The CDR3: CASSPRMGQGLNSPLHF.

The chain recombines TRBV7-3 with TRBJ1-4; TCRdb picks TRBD1, but there is no DNA to check that call. The CDR3 contains 15 residues. Per germline, CDR1 SGHTA and CDR2 FQGTGA. CDR3 loop: CASSLPRGLIEKLFF.

The chain employs TRBV13 and TRBJ2-4. The germline gives CDR1 PRHDT, CDR2 FYEKMQ (reference sequence). The CDR3 has 13 residues. The CDR3 reads CASSVQQRDIQYF. Full variable domain (remainder filled in from reference TRBV13 and TRBJ2-4): AAGVIQSPRHLIKEKRETATLKCYPIPRHDTVYWYQQGPGQDPQFLISFYEKMQSDKGSIPDRFSAQQFSDYHSELNMSSLELGDSALYFCASSVQQRDIQYFGAGTRLSVL.

The chain carries TRBV5-8 and TRBJ2-7; TCRdb outputs TRBD2, but without DNA this stays unchecked. The CDR3 has 17 residues. Germline assignment: CDR1 SGHTS and CDR2 YDEGEE. The CDR3 protein is CASSSQGLAGGNYEQYF.